This T cell receptor beta chain was recorded in a study of blood T cells in healthy people across ages. Isolated PBMCs totaled at least 6.5 million in each sample. Alongside a J-beta primer mix, a sample-barcoded 5' primer served in a second PCR lasting about 6 to 12 cycles. In TCRdb, the 5' RACE reads were re-called with MiXCR into one record per CDR3 protein. The sample holds 1.8 million or so distinct CDR3 sequences; around 40% are singletons and the top ten take about 23%. As regards this clonotype: This may come from a read error, since a much larger clone is one base off.

This CDR3 has 15 amino acids. From germline, CDR1 is DFQATT and CDR2 SNEGSKA (reference sequence). This clonotype was sampled from a human donor in good health. This chain connects TRBV20-1 to TRBJ1-4; 12 nucleotides match TRBD1. Sequencing was done on a sample of blood. CDR3 in DNA: TGCAGTGCTAGTGGGGGACAGGGGGCCTTTGAAAAACGGTTTTTT. This sequence encodes CSASGGQGAFEKRFF.